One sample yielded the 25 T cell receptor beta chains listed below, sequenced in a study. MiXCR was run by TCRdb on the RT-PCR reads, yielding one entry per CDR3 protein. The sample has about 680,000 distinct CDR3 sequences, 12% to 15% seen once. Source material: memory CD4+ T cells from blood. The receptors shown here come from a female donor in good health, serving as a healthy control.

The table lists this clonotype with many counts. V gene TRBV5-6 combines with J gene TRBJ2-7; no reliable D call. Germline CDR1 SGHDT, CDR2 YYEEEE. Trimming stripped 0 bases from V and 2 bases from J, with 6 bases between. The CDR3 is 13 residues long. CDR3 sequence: CASSLGHPYEQYF. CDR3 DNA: TGTGCCAGCAGCTTGGGCCATCCCTACGAGCAGTACTTC.

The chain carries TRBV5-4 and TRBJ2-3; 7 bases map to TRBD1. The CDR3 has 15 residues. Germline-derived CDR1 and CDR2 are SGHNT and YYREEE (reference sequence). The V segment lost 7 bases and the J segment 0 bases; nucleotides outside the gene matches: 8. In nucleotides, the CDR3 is TGTGCCAGCGGACGGACAGGAGCTAGCACAGATACGCAGTATTTT. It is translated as CASGRTGASTDTQYF.

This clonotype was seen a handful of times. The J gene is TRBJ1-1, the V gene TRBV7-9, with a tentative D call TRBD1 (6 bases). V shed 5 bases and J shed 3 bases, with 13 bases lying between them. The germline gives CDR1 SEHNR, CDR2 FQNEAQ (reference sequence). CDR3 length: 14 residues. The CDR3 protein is CASSREGTYTEAFF. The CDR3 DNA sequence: TGTGCCAGCAGCCGAGAAGGGACATACACTGAAGCTTTCTTT.

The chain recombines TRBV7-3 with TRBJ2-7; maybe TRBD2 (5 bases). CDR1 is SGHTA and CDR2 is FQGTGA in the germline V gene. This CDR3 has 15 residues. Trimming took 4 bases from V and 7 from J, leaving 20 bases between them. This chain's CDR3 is CASSSPDLGLTEQYF. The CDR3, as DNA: TGTGCCAGCAGCTCACCCGATTTAGGACTCACGGAGCAGTACTTC.

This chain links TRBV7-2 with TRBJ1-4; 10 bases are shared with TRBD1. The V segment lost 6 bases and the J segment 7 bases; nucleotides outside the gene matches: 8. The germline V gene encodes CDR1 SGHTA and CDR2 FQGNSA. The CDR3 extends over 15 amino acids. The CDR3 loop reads CASSSTGTGAEKLFF. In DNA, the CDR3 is TGTGCCAGCAGTTCCACCGGGACAGGGGCTGAAAAACTGTTTTTT.

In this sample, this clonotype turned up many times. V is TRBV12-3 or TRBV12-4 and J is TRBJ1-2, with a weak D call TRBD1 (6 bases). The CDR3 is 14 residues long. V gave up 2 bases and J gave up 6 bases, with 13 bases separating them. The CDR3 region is CASSLRGNTNGYTF. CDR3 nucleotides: TGTGCCAGCAGTTTAAGGGGGAACACCAATGGCTACACCTTC.

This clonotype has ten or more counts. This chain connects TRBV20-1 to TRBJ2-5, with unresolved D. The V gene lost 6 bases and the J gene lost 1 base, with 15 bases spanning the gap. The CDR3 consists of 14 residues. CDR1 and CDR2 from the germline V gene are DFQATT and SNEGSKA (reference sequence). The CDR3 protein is CSAIPAPLQETQYF. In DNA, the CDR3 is TGCAGTGCAATCCCAGCGCCCCTCCAAGAGACCCAGTACTTC.

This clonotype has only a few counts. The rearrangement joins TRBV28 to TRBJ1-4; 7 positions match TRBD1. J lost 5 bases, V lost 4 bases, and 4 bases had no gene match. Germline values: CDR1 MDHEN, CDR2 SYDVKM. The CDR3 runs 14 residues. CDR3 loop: CASSSGDSNEKLFF. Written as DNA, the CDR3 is TGTGCCAGCAGTTCCGGGGACAGCAATGAAAAACTGTTTTTT.

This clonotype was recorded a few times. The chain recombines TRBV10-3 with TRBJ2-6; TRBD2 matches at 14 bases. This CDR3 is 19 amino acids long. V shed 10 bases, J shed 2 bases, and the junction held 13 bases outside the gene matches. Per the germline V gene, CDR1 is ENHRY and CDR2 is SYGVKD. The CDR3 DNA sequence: TGTGCCACGCAACCCGGGACTAGCGGGAGTCCGGCTGGGGCCAACGTCCTGACTTTC. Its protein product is CATQPGTSGSPAGANVLTF.

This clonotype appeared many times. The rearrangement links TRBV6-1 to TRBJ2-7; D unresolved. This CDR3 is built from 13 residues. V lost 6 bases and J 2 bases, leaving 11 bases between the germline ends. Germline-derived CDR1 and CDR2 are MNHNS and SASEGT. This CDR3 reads CASRETAAYEQYF. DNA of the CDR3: TGTGCCAGCAGAGAGACGGCGGCCTACGAGCAGTACTTC.

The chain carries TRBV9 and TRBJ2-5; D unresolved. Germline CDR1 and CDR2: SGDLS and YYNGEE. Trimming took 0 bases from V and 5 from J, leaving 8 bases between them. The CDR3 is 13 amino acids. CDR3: CASSVAQTETQYF. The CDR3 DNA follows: TGTGCCAGCAGCGTAGCCCAGACTGAGACCCAGTACTTC.

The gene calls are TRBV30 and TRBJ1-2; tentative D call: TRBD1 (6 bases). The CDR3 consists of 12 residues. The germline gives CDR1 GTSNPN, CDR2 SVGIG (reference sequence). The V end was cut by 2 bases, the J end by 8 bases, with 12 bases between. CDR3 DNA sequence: TGTGCCTGGAGTCGGGCAGGGGACGGCTACACCTTC. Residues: CAWSRAGDGYTF.

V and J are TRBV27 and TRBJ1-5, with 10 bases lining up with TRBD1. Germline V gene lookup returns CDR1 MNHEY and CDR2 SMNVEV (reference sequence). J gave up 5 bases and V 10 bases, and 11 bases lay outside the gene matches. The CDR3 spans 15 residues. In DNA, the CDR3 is TGTGCCATCCTCGCCGGGGACAGGGGTCATCAGCCCCAGCATTTT. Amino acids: CAILAGDRGHQPQHF.

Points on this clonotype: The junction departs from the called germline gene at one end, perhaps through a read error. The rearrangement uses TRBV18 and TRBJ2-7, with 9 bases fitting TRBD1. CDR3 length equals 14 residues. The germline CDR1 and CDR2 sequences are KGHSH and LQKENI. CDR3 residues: CASSRGQGSYDQYF. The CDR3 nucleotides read TGTGCCAGCTCACGGGGACAGGGTTCTTACGATCAGTACTTC.

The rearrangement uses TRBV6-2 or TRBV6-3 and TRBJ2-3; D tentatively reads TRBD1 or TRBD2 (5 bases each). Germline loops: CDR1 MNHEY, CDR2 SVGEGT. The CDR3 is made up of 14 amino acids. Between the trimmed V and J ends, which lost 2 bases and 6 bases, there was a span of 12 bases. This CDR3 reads CASSYNGASDTQYF. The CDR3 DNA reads TGTGCCAGCAGTTACAACGGGGCCTCGGATACGCAGTATTTT.

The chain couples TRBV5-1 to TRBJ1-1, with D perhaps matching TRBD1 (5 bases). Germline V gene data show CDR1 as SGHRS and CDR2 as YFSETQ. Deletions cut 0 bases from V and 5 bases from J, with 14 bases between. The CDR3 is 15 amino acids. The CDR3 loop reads CASSLVLGDGTEAFF. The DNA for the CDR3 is TGCGCCAGCAGCTTGGTACTAGGGGATGGAACTGAAGCTTTCTTT.

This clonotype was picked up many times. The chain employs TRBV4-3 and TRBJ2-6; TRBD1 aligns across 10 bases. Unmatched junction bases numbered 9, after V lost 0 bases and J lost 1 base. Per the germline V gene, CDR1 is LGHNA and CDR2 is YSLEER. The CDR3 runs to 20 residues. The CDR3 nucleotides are TGCGCCAGCAGCCAAGAGACAGGGGGCTCTAGTGGGTCTGGGGCCAACGTCCTGACTTTC. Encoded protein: CASSQETGGSSGSGANVLTF.

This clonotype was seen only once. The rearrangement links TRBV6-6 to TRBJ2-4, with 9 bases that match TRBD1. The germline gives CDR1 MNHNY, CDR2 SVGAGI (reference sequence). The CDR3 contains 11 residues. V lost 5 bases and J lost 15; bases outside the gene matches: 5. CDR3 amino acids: CASSVQGAGYF. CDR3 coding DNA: TGTGCCAGCAGTGTACAGGGGGCAGGGTACTTC.

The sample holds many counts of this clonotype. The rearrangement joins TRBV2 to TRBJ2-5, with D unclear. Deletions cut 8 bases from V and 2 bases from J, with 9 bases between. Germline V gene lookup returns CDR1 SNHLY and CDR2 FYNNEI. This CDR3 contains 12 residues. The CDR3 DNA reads TGTGCCAGCGGGCGCCTGCAAGAGACCCAGTACTTC. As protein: CASGRLQETQYF.

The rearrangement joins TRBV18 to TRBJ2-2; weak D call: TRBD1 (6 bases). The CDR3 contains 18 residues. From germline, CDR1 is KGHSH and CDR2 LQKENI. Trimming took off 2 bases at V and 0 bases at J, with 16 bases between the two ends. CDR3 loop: CASSPYSRTASNTGELFF. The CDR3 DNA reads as TGTGCCAGCTCACCATATTCACGGACAGCCTCGAACACCGGGGAGCTGTTTTTT.

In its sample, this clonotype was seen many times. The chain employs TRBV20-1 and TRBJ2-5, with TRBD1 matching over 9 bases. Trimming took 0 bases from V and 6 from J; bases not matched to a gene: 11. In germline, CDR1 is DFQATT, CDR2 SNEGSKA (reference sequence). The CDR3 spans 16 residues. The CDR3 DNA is TGCAGTGCTAGAGATCCGGGACAGGGTAACAAAAAGACCCAGTACTTC. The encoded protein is CSARDPGQGNKKTQYF.

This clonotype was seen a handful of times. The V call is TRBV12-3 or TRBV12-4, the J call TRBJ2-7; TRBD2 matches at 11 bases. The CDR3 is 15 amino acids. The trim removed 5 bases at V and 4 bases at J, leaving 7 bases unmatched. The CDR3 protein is CASSKTSGVGYEQYF. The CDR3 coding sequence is TGTGCCAGCAGTAAGACTAGCGGGGTCGGGTACGAGCAGTACTTC.

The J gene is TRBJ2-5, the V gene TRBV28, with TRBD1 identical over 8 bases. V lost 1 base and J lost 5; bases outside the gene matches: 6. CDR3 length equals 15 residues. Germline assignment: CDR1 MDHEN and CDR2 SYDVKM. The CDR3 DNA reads TGTGCCAGCAGTTTATATCAGGGGGCCGCGGAGACCCAGTACTTC. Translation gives CASSLYQGAAETQYF.

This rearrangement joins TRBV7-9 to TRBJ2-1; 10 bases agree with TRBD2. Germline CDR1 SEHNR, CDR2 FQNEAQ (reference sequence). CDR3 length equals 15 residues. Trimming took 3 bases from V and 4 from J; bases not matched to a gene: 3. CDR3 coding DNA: TGTGCCAGCAGCTTCAGCGGGGGGGTATACAATGAGCAGTTCTTC. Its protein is CASSFSGGVYNEQFF.

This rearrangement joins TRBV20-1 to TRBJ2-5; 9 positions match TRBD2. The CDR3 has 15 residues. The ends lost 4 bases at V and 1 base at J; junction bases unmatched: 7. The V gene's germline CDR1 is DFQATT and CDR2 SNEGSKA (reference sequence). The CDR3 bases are TGCAGTGCTAAAAATGTAGCGGGGGCCCAAGAGACCCAGTACTTC. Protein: CSAKNVAGAQETQYF.